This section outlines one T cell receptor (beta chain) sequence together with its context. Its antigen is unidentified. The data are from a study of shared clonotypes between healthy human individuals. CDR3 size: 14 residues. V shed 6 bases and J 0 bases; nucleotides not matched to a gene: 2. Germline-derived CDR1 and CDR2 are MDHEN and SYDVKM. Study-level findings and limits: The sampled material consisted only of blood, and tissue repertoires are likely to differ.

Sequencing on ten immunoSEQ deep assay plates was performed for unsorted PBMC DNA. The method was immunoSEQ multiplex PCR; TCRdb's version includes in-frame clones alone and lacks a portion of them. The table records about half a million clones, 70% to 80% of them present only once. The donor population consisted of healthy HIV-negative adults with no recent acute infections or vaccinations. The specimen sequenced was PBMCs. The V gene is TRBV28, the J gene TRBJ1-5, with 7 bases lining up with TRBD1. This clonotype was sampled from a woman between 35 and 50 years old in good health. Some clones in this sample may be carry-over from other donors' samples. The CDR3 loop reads CASRTGNSNQPQHF. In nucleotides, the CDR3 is TGTGCCAGCAGGACAGGGAATAGCAATCAGCCCCAGCATTTT.